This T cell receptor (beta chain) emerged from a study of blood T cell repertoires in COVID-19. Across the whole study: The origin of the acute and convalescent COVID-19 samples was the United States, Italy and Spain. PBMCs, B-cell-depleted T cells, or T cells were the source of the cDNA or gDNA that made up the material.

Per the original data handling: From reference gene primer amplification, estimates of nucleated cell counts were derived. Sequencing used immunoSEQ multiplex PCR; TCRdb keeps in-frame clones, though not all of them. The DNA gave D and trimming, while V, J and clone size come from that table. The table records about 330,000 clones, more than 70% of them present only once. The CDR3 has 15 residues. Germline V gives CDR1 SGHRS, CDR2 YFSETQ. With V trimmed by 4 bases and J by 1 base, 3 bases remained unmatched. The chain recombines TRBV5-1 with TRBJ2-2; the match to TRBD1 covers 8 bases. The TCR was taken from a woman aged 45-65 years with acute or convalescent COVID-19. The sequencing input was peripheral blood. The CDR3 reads CASSQGAGNTGELFF. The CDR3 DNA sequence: TGCGCCAGCAGCCAGGGGGCCGGGAACACCGGGGAGCTGTTTTTT.